These 4 T cell receptor beta chains were all obtained from the same sample, sequenced in a study of identical twins. TCRdb called the 5' RACE reads again in MiXCR, with one record for every CDR3 protein. This table has about 1.7 million distinct CDR3 sequences, around 33% appearing once. The sample taken for sequencing was cord blood. These receptors came from a newborn girl in good health.

This chain connects TRBV27 to TRBJ1-3; D remains ambiguous. V lost 5 bases and J lost 2, with 7 bases in between. The CDR3 is 13 residues long. The germline V gene has CDR1 MNHEY and CDR2 SMNVEV (reference sequence). CDR3 sequence reads: CASSHSTGNTIYF. Here the CDR3 DNA reads TGTGCCAGCAGTCACTCCACTGGAAACACCATATATTTT.

This clonotype was seen repeatedly, ten times or more. The rearrangement joins TRBV9 to TRBJ1-2; no definite D call. The CDR3 contains 16 residues. Trimming stripped 8 bases from V and 2 bases from J, with 22 bases between. The germline V gene encodes CDR1 SGDLS and CDR2 YYNGEE. The CDR3 region is CARPKVRTVENYGYTF. The DNA for the CDR3 is TGTGCCAGACCAAAAGTCCGAACGGTGGAAAACTATGGCTACACCTTC.

This clonotype was recorded a few times. The rearrangement joins TRBV12-3 or TRBV12-4 to TRBJ1-2; 9 bases are a match to TRBD1. The trim removed 4 bases at V and 7 bases at J, leaving 7 bases unmatched. The CDR3 is made up of 14 amino acids. In DNA form, the CDR3 reads TGTGCCAGCAGTTCCGGGACAGGGATTATTGGCTACACCTTC. This codes for CASSSGTGIIGYTF.

The chain couples TRBV20-1 to TRBJ2-3; D not certain. The CDR3 length is 9 residues. V was trimmed by 7 bases and J by 2 bases, leaving 1 base between them. The germline gives CDR1 DFQATT, CDR2 SNEGSKA (reference sequence). Here the CDR3 reads CSVTDTQYF. CDR3 sequence (DNA): TGCAGTGTCACAGATACGCAGTATTTT.